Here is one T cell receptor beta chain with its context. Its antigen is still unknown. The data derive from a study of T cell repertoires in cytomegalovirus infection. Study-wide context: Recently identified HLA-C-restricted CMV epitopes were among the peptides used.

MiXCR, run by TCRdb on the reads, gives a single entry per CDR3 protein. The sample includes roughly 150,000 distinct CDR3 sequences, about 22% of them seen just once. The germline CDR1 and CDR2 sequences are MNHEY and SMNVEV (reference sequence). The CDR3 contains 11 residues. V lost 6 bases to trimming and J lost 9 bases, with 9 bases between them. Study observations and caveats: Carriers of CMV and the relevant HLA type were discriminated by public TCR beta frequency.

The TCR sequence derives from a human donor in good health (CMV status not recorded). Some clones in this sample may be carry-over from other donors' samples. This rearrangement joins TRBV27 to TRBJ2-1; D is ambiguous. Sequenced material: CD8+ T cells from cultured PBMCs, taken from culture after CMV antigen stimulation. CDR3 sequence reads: CASRDASEQFF. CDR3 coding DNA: TGTGCCAGCAGGGACGCGAGTGAGCAGTTCTTC.